The 6 T cell receptor beta chains listed next were all sequenced from one sample in a study of Tregs in tolerant kidney transplant recipients (dated by TCRdb to between 2019 and 2020). Library prep was done by the immunoSEQ multiplex PCR assay. The table was pulled from immuneACCESS by TCRdb, which kept in-frame rearrangements only. Such tables lose some clones; where checked, under half of the loss comes from unresolved V genes, and the rest has no known cause. The sample includes 1,500 to 2,000 clones, with 40% to 55% observed a single time. The biggest ten clones account for approximately 24% of the sample. These TCRs' antigens remain unknown. The sequenced sample consisted of Tregs from blood cultured with allogeneic cells. These receptors were taken from a human donor in good health.

The chain joins TRBV4-2 to TRBJ2-2, with 7 positions matching TRBD1. J lost 5 bases, V lost 5 bases, and 11 bases had no gene match. The CDR3 length is 16 residues. Per germline, CDR1 LGHNA and CDR2 YNFKEQ. CDR3 protein: CASSFKTHRGTGELFF. CDR3 coding DNA: TGTGCCAGCAGCTTCAAGACCCACAGGGGAACCGGGGAGCTGTTTTTT.

This sequence joins TRBV7-2 and TRBJ2-1; 10 nucleotides align to TRBD2. The length of the CDR3 is 18 residues. The germline V gene has CDR1 SGHTA and CDR2 FQGNSA. The ends lost 1 base at V and 5 bases at J; junction bases unmatched: 11. The CDR3 sequence is CASSLDLTSGKRDNEQFF. The CDR3 DNA reads TGTGCCAGCAGCTTAGATCTAACTAGCGGGAAGAGGGACAATGAGCAGTTCTTC.

In this sample, this clone turned up a few times. The rearrangement joins TRBV18 to TRBJ1-5, with no clear D. Looked up from germline, CDR1 is KGHSH and CDR2 is LQKENI. V lost 3 bases and J 1 base, leaving 7 bases between the germline ends. CDR3 length equals 14 residues. CDR3 residues: CASSPGSSNQPQHF. CDR3 DNA sequence: TGTGCCAGCTCACCGGGGTCGAGCAATCAGCCCCAGCATTTT.

The chain couples TRBV7-7 to TRBJ1-2; D unclear. The V end was cut by 1 base, the J end by 8 bases, with 20 bases between. The CDR3 extends over 16 amino acids. Germline V gene data show CDR1 as SSHAT and CDR2 as FNYEAQ (reference sequence). CDR3 amino acids: CASSLGVHRGGRGYTF. CDR3 DNA: TGTGCCAGCAGCTTAGGAGTACATCGGGGAGGTAGGGGCTACACCTTC.

The rearrangement links TRBV19 to TRBJ1-2, with 7 bases lining up with TRBD1. Unmatched junction bases numbered 21, after V lost 4 bases and J lost 4 bases. Germline CDR1 LNHDA, CDR2 SQIVND (reference sequence). The CDR3 contains 19 residues. The CDR3 nucleotides read TGTGCCAGTAGTACGCTCCGAGGACAGGAACTAGCGCCCCGCTATGGCTACACCTTC. This encodes CASSTLRGQELAPRYGYTF.

The rearrangement uses TRBV7-2 and TRBJ2-5; TRBD1 aligns across 9 bases. Germline V gives CDR1 SGHTA, CDR2 FQGNSA. Trimming removed 5 bases from V and 4 bases from J; junction bases left unmatched: 8. CDR3 length: 15 residues. The CDR3 loop reads CASSKAPGQGETQYF. CDR3 DNA: TGTGCCAGCAGCAAAGCACCGGGACAGGGAGAGACCCAGTACTTC.